A single sample gave rise to the 28 T cell receptor beta chains below, sequenced in a study of T cell repertoires in cytomegalovirus infection. TCRdb recomputed calls from the reads with MiXCR, one row per CDR3 protein. Here the sample spans 200,000 to 250,000 distinct CDR3 sequences, approximately 13% being singletons. Sequencing used PBMCs. These receptor sequences come from a human donor in good health (CMV status not recorded). Some clones in this sample may be carry-over from other donors' samples.

This clonotype came up many times. The chain employs TRBV11-1 and TRBJ1-3; tentative D call: TRBD1 (6 bases). Trimming stripped 5 bases from V and 4 bases from J, with 15 bases between. The CDR3 is made up of 15 amino acids. Germline V gene lookup returns CDR1 SGHAT and CDR2 FQDESV (reference sequence). The CDR3: CASSHPRGYGNTIYF. The CDR3 DNA reads TGTGCCAGCAGCCACCCGAGGGGGTACGGAAACACCATATATTTT.

This clonotype showed up many times. V and J are TRBV19 and TRBJ2-7, with 8 bases identical to TRBD1. V lost 9 bases to trimming and J lost 4 bases; unmatched junction nucleotides: 2. The CDR3 is 11 residues long. Germline values: CDR1 LNHDA, CDR2 SQIVND (reference sequence). The CDR3: CASRQGYEQYF. Here the CDR3 DNA reads TGTGCCAGCCGACAGGGGTACGAGCAGTACTTC.

This clonotype was seen a handful of times. V and J are TRBV29-1 and TRBJ2-7; possibly TRBD1 or TRBD2 for D (5 bases each). The ends were cut back, 6 bases at V and 2 bases at J, with 17 bases in the middle. Germline V gene sequence: CDR1 SQVTM, CDR2 ANQGSEA. The CDR3 totals 14 residues. The CDR3 nucleotides are TGCAGCGTCGGACCCCGGGGCGGAGCCTACGAGCAGTACTTC. Amino acids: CSVGPRGGAYEQYF.

This clonotype has at least ten counts. DNA for the CDR3: TGTGCCAGCAGCCAAGATCTAGACCTGTGGAATCAGCCCCAGCATTTT. Its translation is CASSQDLDLWNQPQHF. The chain recombines TRBV4-2 with TRBJ1-5, with D unclear. Trimming stripped 0 bases from V and 4 bases from J, with 13 bases between. Germline V gives CDR1 LGHNA, CDR2 YNFKEQ. The CDR3 sequence is 16 residues long.

This clonotype was observed at least ten times. V and J are TRBV7-6 and TRBJ2-1; a weak D match, TRBD1 (6 bases). Germline V CDR1 and CDR2: SGHVS, FNYEAQ. CDR3 length equals 14 residues. Trimming cost V 5 bases and J 10 bases, with 18 bases left between them. The CDR3 DNA reads as TGTGCCAGCAGCATGGCCGCACAGGGTGGCGAGCAGTTCTTC. Its translation: CASSMAAQGGEQFF. Filled out from reference TRBV7-6 and TRBJ2-1, the complete variable domain reads GAGVSQSPRYKVTKRGQDVALRCDPISGHVSLYWYRQALGQGPEFLTYFNYEAQQDKSGLPNDRFSAERPEGSISTLTIQRTEQRDSAMYRCASSMAAQGGEQFFGPGTRLTVL.

The sample holds many counts of this clonotype. The DNA is omitted, as the CDR3 cannot be located on it reliably, and the CDR3 follows TCRdb's listing. The chain has TRBV7-5 and TRBJ2-1; the D call in the table, TRBD2, was not verified against the DNA. TRBV7-5 is flagged as a pseudogene. 18 amino acids form the CDR3, both terminal residues included. CDR3: CISVSEAPRLAGESEQFF.

In the case of this clonotype: A much larger clone lies a single base off, so this may be a read error. The genes are TRBV20-1 and TRBJ2-2; 8 positions match TRBD2. The CDR3 spans 16 residues. Germline V gives CDR1 DFQATT, CDR2 SNEGSKA (reference sequence). The CDR3, as DNA: TGCAGTGCTAGAGATTGGGTAGCGGGGAACACCCGGGAGCTGTTTTTT. Its translation is CSARDWVAGNTRELFF.

The V gene is TRBV12-3 or TRBV12-4, the J gene TRBJ2-1, with 7 bases aligning to TRBD1. The CDR3 length is 14 residues. The ends lost 5 bases at V and 9 bases at J; junction bases unmatched: 10. The CDR3: CASSLLLGGSEQFF. CDR3 DNA sequence: TGTGCCAGCAGTCTCCTCCTAGGGGGCAGTGAGCAGTTCTTC.

The chain recombines TRBV12-3 or TRBV12-4 with TRBJ2-2; D uncertain. This CDR3 has 13 amino acids. Trimming stripped 8 bases from V and 4 bases from J, with 11 bases between. The CDR3 coding sequence is TGTGCCAGCGTGATCGACGGCACCGGGGAGCTGTTTTTT. Residues: CASVIDGTGELFF.

The rearrangement uses TRBV3-1 and TRBJ2-7; D remains unclear. The germline CDR1 and CDR2 sequences are LGHDT and YNNKEL (reference sequence). The CDR3 spans 13 residues. V was trimmed by 4 bases and J by 3 bases, leaving 10 bases between them. As DNA, the CDR3 is TGTGCCAGCAGCCCCCTTTCCGGCTACGAGCAGTACTTC. This gives the protein CASSPLSGYEQYF.

CDR3 sequence (DNA): TGTGCCACCAGCAGGGAGACGGGCTCTGAAGCTTTCTTT. Translated: CATSRETGSEAFF. The chain links TRBV15 to TRBJ1-1; D remains ambiguous. The CDR3 sequence is 13 residues long. Between the trimmed V and J ends, which lost 3 bases and 6 bases, there was a span of 11 bases. Germline V CDR1 and CDR2: LNHNV, YYDKDF (reference sequence).

This clonotype was observed at least ten times. V usage is TRBV28 and J usage is TRBJ1-4, with 7 positions matching TRBD1. Trimming removed 7 bases from V and 8 bases from J; junction bases left unmatched: 13. The germline V gene has CDR1 MDHEN and CDR2 SYDVKM. This CDR3 has 15 amino acids. The CDR3 DNA follows: TGTGCCAGCACCGCTCCGGGACAGTCTGAGGAAAAACTGTTTTTT. It is translated as CASTAPGQSEEKLFF.

CDR3 sequence (DNA): TGCAGCGGGGGACAGGGCGGCTATGGCTACACCTTC. Amino acid sequence: CSGGQGGYGYTF. This rearrangement joins TRBV29-1 to TRBJ1-2, with 9 bases lining up with TRBD1. Looked up from germline, CDR1 is SQVTM and CDR2 is ANQGSEA. With 7 bases clipped from V and 4 bases from J, the junction kept 4 bases outside the gene matches. The CDR3 consists of 12 residues.

This clonotype occurred once. The chain uses TRBV12-3 or TRBV12-4 and TRBJ1-3; D perhaps matches TRBD1 (5 bases). V was clipped by 6 bases and J by 8 bases, with 17 bases between them. CDR3 length: 14 residues. CDR3 nucleotides: TGTGCCAGCAGACTCCTTCTAGGGGTTGACACCATATATTTT. Residues: CASRLLLGVDTIYF.

This clonotype showed up many times. The chain couples TRBV10-3 to TRBJ2-7; possibly TRBD2 for D (5 bases). V shed 4 bases and J shed 6 bases, with 7 bases lying between them. The germline CDR1 and CDR2 sequences are ENHRY and SYGVKD. The CDR3 consists of 11 residues. Here the CDR3 reads CAISGTFEQYF. As DNA, the CDR3 is TGTGCCATCAGTGGGACTTTCGAGCAGTACTTC.

The V call is TRBV28, the J call TRBJ1-5; no definite D call. The CDR3 has 16 residues. Germline loops: CDR1 MDHEN, CDR2 SYDVKM. Trimming shortened V by 4 bases and J by 2 bases, and 15 bases separated the two germline ends. In DNA, the CDR3 is TGTGCCAGCAGTTCCTCGGAGTTCGCGGGCAATCAGCCCCAGCATTTT. It codes for CASSSSEFAGNQPQHF.

The chain uses TRBV10-2 and TRBJ1-5; D call uncertain. Trimming took 6 bases from V and 0 from J, leaving 9 bases between them. The CDR3 spans 14 residues. Germline values: CDR1 WSHSY, CDR2 SAAADI. Written as DNA, the CDR3 is TGCGCCAGCAGCGGAGATTATAGCAATCAGCCCCAGCATTTT. Its protein product is CASSGDYSNQPQHF.

This clonotype has ten or more counts. The chain joins TRBV7-9 to TRBJ2-1; the D is unclear. Trimming took 2 bases from V and 12 from J, leaving 14 bases between them. This CDR3 is 13 amino acids long. CDR1 is SEHNR, CDR2 FQNEAQ, per germline (reference sequence). CDR3 sequence: CASSLSNNDVQFF. The DNA for the CDR3 is TGTGCCAGCAGCTTAAGCAACAATGACGTGCAGTTCTTC.

This clonotype occurred a few times. The V and J genes are TRBV11-2 and TRBJ2-1; the match to TRBD2 covers 10 bases. Germline trimming cut 1 base from V and 8 bases from J; bases unmatched to any gene: 8. Germline-derived CDR1 and CDR2 are SGHAT and FQNNGV. The CDR3 contains 16 residues. CDR3 in amino acids: CASSLVRLAGVDEQFF. The CDR3 DNA reads as TGTGCCAGCAGCTTAGTCCGGCTAGCGGGAGTCGATGAGCAGTTCTTC.

This clonotype has at least ten counts. This chain joins TRBV12-3 or TRBV12-4 and TRBJ1-1; no firm D call. V was trimmed by 3 bases and J by 5 bases, leaving 10 bases between them. CDR3 size: 13 residues. This CDR3 is CASSFSQQTEAFF. In nucleotides, the CDR3 is TGTGCCAGCAGTTTTAGTCAGCAGACTGAAGCTTTCTTT.

This clonotype was counted many times. The chain combines TRBV7-2 with TRBJ1-5; no clear D. Deletions cut 2 bases from V and 1 base from J, with 9 bases between. This CDR3 spans 15 amino acids. CDR1 is SGHTA and CDR2 is FQGNSA in the germline V gene. The DNA for the CDR3 is TGTGCCAGCAGCTTACGGGTTTCGAGCAATCAGCCCCAGCATTTT. Encoded protein: CASSLRVSSNQPQHF.

This clonotype was observed at least ten times. The chain employs TRBV7-2 and TRBJ2-3, with D perhaps matching TRBD2 (5 bases). The CDR3 covers 15 residues. Germline values: CDR1 SGHTA, CDR2 FQGNSA. Trimming stripped 0 bases from V and 4 bases from J, with 11 bases between. CDR3 coding DNA: TGTGCCAGCAGCTTAGCCCGGAGGAGCCCAGATACGCAGTATTTT. It is translated as CASSLARRSPDTQYF.

This clonotype has more than one count but fewer than ten. DNA of the CDR3: TGTGCCAGCAGCTTAGGACTAGCGGGAGACGAGCAGTACTTC. Translating gives CASSLGLAGDEQYF. The chain joins TRBV7-3 to TRBJ2-7; 13 bases are shared with TRBD2. The germline V gene has CDR1 SGHTA and CDR2 FQGTGA. V shed 2 bases and J 5 bases; nucleotides not matched to a gene: 0. The CDR3 length is 14 residues. The full variable domain, rest sourced from reference TRBV7-3 and TRBJ2-7, is GAGVSQTPSNKVTEKGKYVELRCDPISGHTALYWYRQSLGQGPEFLIYFQGTGAADDSGLPNDRFFAVRPEGSVSTLKIQRTERGDSAVYLCASSLGLAGDEQYFGPGTRLTVT.

This clonotype was picked up a small number of times. This chain links TRBV19 with TRBJ2-2; D remains ambiguous. This CDR3 comprises 14 residues. V gave up 6 bases and J gave up 1 base, with 9 bases separating them. The germline V gene has CDR1 LNHDA and CDR2 SQIVND (reference sequence). CDR3 region: CASSWKQNTGELFF. CDR3 bases: TGTGCCAGTAGCTGGAAACAGAACACCGGGGAGCTGTTTTTT. Looking up the rest from reference TRBV19 and TRBJ2-2 gives the full variable domain: DGGITQSPKYLFRKEGQNVTLSCEQNLNHDAMYWYRQDPGQGLRLIYYSQIVNDFQKGDIAEGYSVSREKKESFPLTVTSAQKNPTAFYLCASSWKQNTGELFFGEGSRLTVL.

Only a few counts were recorded for this clonotype. The junction departs from germline at one end; a sequencing error may be responsible. This chain joins TRBV4-1 and TRBJ2-1, with a possible D match to TRBD2 (5 bases). Germline assignment: CDR1 MGHRA and CDR2 YSYEKL. CDR3 length: 15 residues. CDR3 residues: CASSQDLGAYNEQFF. In nucleotides, the CDR3 is TGTGCCAGCAGCCAAGATCTGGGAGCTTACAATGAGCAGTTCTTC.

This chain links TRBV29-1 with TRBJ1-4, with D unresolved. Germline V gene lookup returns CDR1 SQVTM and CDR2 ANQGSEA. The CDR3 runs to 13 residues. V shed 2 bases and J shed 7 bases, with 11 bases lying between them. The CDR3 sequence is CSVEHGEGEKLFF. As DNA, the CDR3 is TGCAGCGTTGAACACGGGGAGGGTGAAAAACTGTTTTTT.

The sample holds many counts of this clonotype. Here the CDR3 reads CSARHGGRTEAFF. CDR3 sequence (DNA): TGCAGTGCCCGCCATGGGGGGCGCACTGAAGCTTTCTTT. This sequence joins TRBV20-1 and TRBJ1-1; D possibly corresponds to TRBD1 (6 bases). Trimming removed 6 bases from V and 4 bases from J, with 15 bases in between. Germline V CDR1 and CDR2: DFQATT, SNEGSKA (reference sequence). CDR3 length: 13 amino acids.

This clonotype has at least ten counts. The rearrangement uses TRBV7-2 and TRBJ1-4; D may be TRBD1 (6 bases). The V and J ends lost 5 bases and 0 bases respectively, with 10 bases between them. The germline V gene encodes CDR1 SGHTA and CDR2 FQGNSA. The CDR3 is made up of 15 amino acids. In DNA form, the CDR3 reads TGTGCCAGCAGCATACAGGGATCAACTAATGAAAAACTGTTTTTT. This translates into CASSIQGSTNEKLFF. Filled out from reference TRBV7-2 and TRBJ1-4, the complete variable domain reads GAGVSQSPSNKVTEKGKDVELRCDPISGHTALYWYRQSLGQGLEFLIYFQGNSAPDKSGLPSDRFSAERTGGSVSTLTIQRTQQEDSAVYLCASSIQGSTNEKLFFGSGTQLSVL.